This is a list of T cell receptor beta chains from one sample in a study of blood T cell repertoires in COVID-19. The data were produced by immunoSEQ multiplex PCR, yet TCRdb's version contains in-frame clones alone and is incomplete. The sample has 65,000 to 85,000 clones; around 86% are singletons. The source material was peripheral blood. Every receptor here comes from a woman under 30 with acute or convalescent COVID-19. Each CDR3 is given with its conserved first and last residue. D genes are given only for firm matches. Part of the rows lack a size; the others show once, few, many or a class for expanded clones.

-	TRBV6-5	-	TRBJ1-1	TGTGCCAGCAGTTACTCAGGGGTGGGGAACACTGAAGCTTTCTTT	CASSYSGVGNTEAFF
-	TRBV12-1	-	TRBJ1-6	TGTGCCAGCAGCTTTAGACAGGAAAATTCACCCCTCCACTTT	CASSFRQENSPLHF
-	TRBV5-5	few	TRBJ2-7	TGTGCCAGCAGCCCACATTCGGGTAGTAGGTCCTACGAGCAGTACTTC	CASSPHSGSRSYEQYF
TRBD1	TRBV5-6	-	TRBJ1-2	TGTGCCAGCAGCTTGGAGACAGGGAACTACTATGGCTACACCTTC	CASSLETGNYYGYTF
TRBD1	TRBV19	-	TRBJ1-5	TGTGCCAGTAGTATCCGGGACAGGGATCAGCCCCAGCATTTT	CASSIRDRDQPQHF
-	TRBV27	-	TRBJ1-4	TGTGCCAGCAGTCCTCGGGGGAGGGCAACTAATGAAAAACTGTTTTTT	CASSPRGRATNEKLFF
-	TRBV27	-	TRBJ2-1	TGTGCCAGCAGTTTACCCGGACTCGGCCGGGATGAGCAGTTCTTC	CASSLPGLGRDEQFF
TRBD2	TRBV15	-	TRBJ2-2	TGTGCCACCAGCAGAGATCGCGGTAGCGGGCCCACCGGGGAGCTGTTTTTT	CATSRDRGSGPTGELFF
-	TRBV10-3	-	TRBJ1-3	TGTGCCATCAGTGAGTCGATAACCAGCTCTGGAAACACCATATATTTT	CAISESITSSGNTIYF
TRBD1	TRBV6-1	-	TRBJ1-2	TGTGCCAGCAGTGAAGGGACAGGGCCCTATGGCTACACCTTC	CASSEGTGPYGYTF
TRBD2	TRBV6-2/TRBV6-3	once	TRBJ2-7	TGTGCCAGCAGTTACAGGGCGGGGGGGCCGTACGAGCAGTACTTC	CASSYRAGGPYEQYF
-	TRBV19	-	TRBJ2-1	TGTGCCAGTAGTTTGCGCCTAAGCTCCTACAATGAGCAGTTCTTC	CASSLRLSSYNEQFF
-	TRBV5-1	-	TRBJ1-6	TGCGCCAGCAGCTTGGCCGGGGTAGGTAATTCACCCCTCCACTTT	CASSLAGVGNSPLHF
TRBD1	TRBV23-1	few	TRBJ1-5	TGCGCCAGCAGTCAATCTTTTTCTCGGGGACAGATCAATAGCAATCAGCCCCAGCATTTT	CASSQSFSRGQINSNQPQHF
TRBD2	TRBV28	-	TRBJ2-1	TGTGCCAGCAGATCCCAGCGGGGGGATGAGCAGTTCTTC	CASRSQRGDEQFF
-	TRBV19	-	TRBJ1-2	TGTGCCAGTAGTTACAGTGCTTCTAACTATGGCTACACCTTC	CASSYSASNYGYTF
TRBD2	TRBV7-6	-	TRBJ2-7	TGTGCCAGCAGCTTAGCACCTCCGGGACTAGCGGGAGAGTGGTACGAGCAGTACTTC	CASSLAPPGLAGEWYEQYF
-	TRBV5-5	-	TRBJ2-3	TGTGCCAGCAGCCGAGGGGGACGTAGTAGCACAGATACGCAGTATTTT	CASSRGGRSSTDTQYF
-	TRBV28	-	TRBJ2-3	TGTGCCAGCAACCTTGACAGGAACACAGATACGCAGTATTTT	CASNLDRNTDTQYF
-	TRBV19	-	TRBJ1-5	TGTGCCAGTAGTCCGGGAGGGGTTAGGAATCAGCCCCAGCATTTT	CASSPGGVRNQPQHF
TRBD2	TRBV6-5	few	TRBJ2-1	TGTGCCAGCGGGGCTAGCGGGAGTCCTACTGAGCAGTTCTTC	CASGASGSPTEQFF
-	TRBV12-2	-	TRBJ1-2	TGTGCAAGTCGCTTAGATCAGACAGATGGCTACACCTTC	CASRLDQTDGYTF
TRBD1	TRBV27	-	TRBJ2-2	TGTGCCAGCAGACGGACAGGGCCGAACACCGGGGAGCTGTTTTTT	CASRRTGPNTGELFF
TRBD2	TRBV5-5	once	TRBJ2-1	TGTGCCAGCAGCGAAGCTAGCGGGGGCGTTTACAATGAGCAGTTCTTC	CASSEASGGVYNEQFF
TRBD2	TRBV6-4	-	TRBJ2-2	TGTGCCAGCAGTGATGGGACTAGCGGGAGTACCGGGGAGCTGTTTTTT	CASSDGTSGSTGELFF
-	TRBV6-5	-	TRBJ1-5	TGTGCCAGCAAATTGAGAGGGGGTCATCAGCCCCAGCATTTT	CASKLRGGHQPQHF
-	TRBV28	few	TRBJ1-1	TGTGCCAGCAAAGACAGACTTGAAGCTTTCTTT	CASKDRLEAFF
-	TRBV28	-	TRBJ2-7	TGTGCCAGCAGTTCCGTGGGGAGCTCCTACGAGCAGTACTTC	CASSSVGSSYEQYF
TRBD1	TRBV15	-	TRBJ1-2	TGTGCCACCAGCAGAGATCTCGGCAGGGGGAATGGCTACACCTTC	CATSRDLGRGNGYTF
TRBD2	TRBV9	-	TRBJ2-3	TGTGCCAGCAGCGTAGGAGAATCTAGCGGGAGGCAGTATTTT	CASSVGESSGRQYF
TRBD1	TRBV7-2	few	TRBJ2-2	TGTGCCAGCAGCTTAGGGGACAGGGAGACCGGGGAGCTGTTTTTT	CASSLGDRETGELFF
TRBD1	TRBV5-5	-	TRBJ1-2	TGTGCCAGCAGCTTGGTCGGGACAGATGGCTACACCTTC	CASSLVGTDGYTF
TRBD1	TRBV28	-	TRBJ1-5	TGTGCCAGCAGTTCGGTTCAGGGGGGCTATCAGCCCCAGCATTTT	CASSSVQGGYQPQHF
-	TRBV18	-	TRBJ2-7	TGTGCCAGCTCACTTGAATTGACAGGTTTTTCCTACGAGCAGTACTTC	CASSLELTGFSYEQYF
-	TRBV4-3	-	TRBJ1-1	TGCGCCAGCAGCCAAATAGCGTGGCGGGGCACTGAAGCTTTCTTT	CASSQIAWRGTEAFF
TRBD2	TRBV30	-	TRBJ2-1	TGTGCCTGGACTAGGTGGGGGGGTTACAATGAGCAGTTCTTC	CAWTRWGGYNEQFF
-	TRBV4-1	once	TRBJ1-2	TGCGCCAGCAGCCACACCGGGACACAACTTAACTATGGCTACACCTTC	CASSHTGTQLNYGYTF
-	TRBV14	-	TRBJ2-7	TGTGCCAGCAGCCAAGGATGGCTTGGCGAGCAGTACTTC	CASSQGWLGEQYF
TRBD1	TRBV6-5	-	TRBJ1-1	TGTGCCAGCAGAACGGGACAGACAGCTTTCTTT	CASRTGQTAFF
TRBD1	TRBV27	-	TRBJ1-5	TGTGCCAGCAGGACAGGGAATCAGCCCCAGCATTTT	CASRTGNQPQHF
-	TRBV2	-	TRBJ2-7	TGTGCCAGCGCCGACCTGGGAGGCGAGCAGTACTTC	CASADLGGEQYF
-	TRBV7-9	-	TRBJ1-1	TGTGCCAGCAGCGAAGGAGGGGTGAACACTGAAGCTTTCTTT	CASSEGGVNTEAFF
-	TRBV5-1	-	TRBJ2-2	TGCGCCAGCAGCTTGGCCCACGGGAGTGGGTCCGGGGAGCTGTTTTTT	CASSLAHGSGSGELFF
TRBD1	TRBV4-1	-	TRBJ1-1	TGCGCCAGCAGCCATAACACAGGGGGCGAAGAAGCTTTCTTT	CASSHNTGGEEAFF
-	TRBV5-1	-	TRBJ1-1	TGCGCCAGCAGCTTGGGTCCACAGTCGTCTGAAGCTTTCTTT	CASSLGPQSSEAFF
-	TRBV11-2	-	TRBJ1-4	TGTGCCAGCAGCCTGGGGGCCCGGAATGAAAAACTGTTTTTT	CASSLGARNEKLFF
-	TRBV7-9	-	TRBJ1-2	TGTGCCAGCAGCCAACAGGGTTTTGGCTACACCTTC	CASSQQGFGYTF
-	TRBV7-9	few	TRBJ1-6	TGTGCCAGCAGCTTAGAACAGTATAATTCACCCCTCCACTTT	CASSLEQYNSPLHF
TRBD1	TRBV28	-	TRBJ1-2	TGTGCCAGCAGTTTGAGGGGGCCAGCAAACTATGGCTACACCTTC	CASSLRGPANYGYTF
TRBD2	TRBV7-8	-	TRBJ2-2	TGTGCCACCACTTACGGGGGAGGGACCGGGGAGCTGTTTTTT	CATTYGGGTGELFF
-	TRBV28	-	TRBJ1-2	TGTGCCAGCAGCACAGGGTTCGGCTATGGCTACACCTTC	CASSTGFGYGYTF
-	TRBV30	-	TRBJ2-1	TGTGCCTGGAGTGTACACCCCGGGAATGAGCAGTTCTTC	CAWSVHPGNEQFF
-	TRBV5-6	-	TRBJ2-3	TGTGCCAGCAGCTCTTACACAGATACGCAGTATTTT	CASSSYTDTQYF